The clone carrying this T cell receptor (beta chain) was counted between two and nine times. Its antigen is currently unknown. These data are taken from a study of human T cells and chemical hapten exposure. Whole-study findings and limits: Because all patients had alopecia, their immune responses might differ from healthy ones. Patch test score showed a positive correlation with PT1 expanded TCR counts.

TCRdb re-derived calls from the RACE reads in MiXCR, one entry per CDR3 protein. Altogether about 340,000 distinct CDR3 sequences are present, approximately 6.9% being singletons, with the ten largest covering less than 10%. Described time point: patch test 1, 2 weeks after DPC sensitization. Treatment in this sample: therapeutic diphenylcyclopropenone sensitization with weekly scalp DPC. The sequence was obtained from a woman between 18 and 29 years old with alopecia areata. Some clones in this sample may be carry-over from other donors' samples. The specimen comprised whole blood, sampled in connection with sensitization to the hapten diphenylcyclopropenone (DPC).

CDR3: CASSGPHQETQYF. In DNA, the CDR3 is TGTGCCAGCAGCGGCCCCCACCAAGAGACCCAGTACTTC. This chain joins TRBV13 and TRBJ2-5; no reliable D call. This CDR3 has 13 residues. CDR1 and CDR2 from the germline V gene are PRHDT and FYEKMQ (reference sequence). The V and J ends lost 5 bases and 0 bases respectively, with 7 bases between them.